This TCR beta chain was recovered during a study of T cells in Graves' hyperthyroidism and ophthalmopathy. Study-wide points: A model using 13 V-J features told ophthalmopathy apart from stable hyperthyroidism. Most thyroid clonotypes expanded above 0.001 appeared in blood too.

Patients aged 18 to 65 had newly diagnosed hyperthyroidism of under 2 months' duration. The PBMCs were sourced from fresh peripheral blood (about 9.6 ml). RNA transcripts were the template for amplifying TCR beta CDR3 regions. During a first-round RT-PCR of the TCR CDR3, the HTBI primer set was used. Each CDR3 protein is one row after TCRdb ran MiXCR on the multiplex PCR reads. Altogether hundreds of thousands of distinct CDR3 sequences are present, 38% being singletons, with the ten largest covering 8% to 9%. The sample holds many counts of this clonotype. Its antigen is as yet unknown. V lost 6 bases and J lost 5; bases outside the gene matches: 3. Germline values: CDR1 ENHRY, CDR2 SYGVKD. This CDR3 has 13 amino acids.

This sequence was found in a man in his late teens or twenties with Graves' hyperthyroidism. Material: blood. V and J are TRBV10-3 and TRBJ2-5; TRBD1 aligns across 10 bases. This chain's CDR3 is CAIRTGGQETQYF. CDR3 DNA: TGTGCCATCAGGACAGGGGGCCAGGAGACCCAGTACTTC.